This T cell receptor beta chain derives from a study of blood T cell repertoires in COVID-19. About the study: Material from acute and convalescent COVID-19 was sourced from the United States, Italy and Spain. The cDNA or gDNA used as material had been derived from T cells, B-cell-depleted T cells, or PBMCs.

The authors' processing: From reference gene primer amplification, estimates of nucleated cell counts were derived. Measured with immunoSEQ multiplex PCR; TCRdb has only the in-frame clones, and not every one. V, J and clone size derive from that table, while D and trimming were established from the DNA sequence. This sample yields hundreds of thousands of clones, of which about 90% are seen a single time; roughly 3.3% belongs to the top ten. V lost 4 bases to trimming and J lost 2 bases; unmatched junction nucleotides: 11. The CDR3 loop spans 19 amino acids. Germline V CDR1 and CDR2: MNHEY, SVGEGT. Sequenced: peripheral blood. The chain employs TRBV6-2 or TRBV6-3 and TRBJ2-1; 13 nucleotides match TRBD2. The TCR originated in a woman between 18 and 29 years old who had recovered from COVID-19. As DNA, the CDR3 is TGTGCCAGCAGTTCCCAGCAGGGACTAGCGGGACGACCCTACAATGAGCAGTTCTTC. It encodes CASSSQQGLAGRPYNEQFF.